Listed below are T cell receptor beta chains from one sample, sequenced in a study of blood T cell repertoires in COVID-19. Measured with immunoSEQ multiplex PCR; TCRdb has only the in-frame clones, and not every one. Here the sample spans under 400,000 clones, around 90% being singletons. Sequencing used peripheral blood. The origin of the receptors is a man in his late teens or twenties with active or convalescent COVID-19. Each CDR3 is given with its conserved first and last residue. The D gene is left open where the match is weak. The size entry is marked missing in some rows and otherwise reads once, few, many or a size class.

d_gene,len,j_gene,abundance,v_gene,CDR3nt,CDR3aa
TRBD2,15,TRBJ2-1,.,TRBV7-6,TGTGCCAGCAGCTTAGCCAGCGGGAGGGGGAATGAGCAGTTCTTC,CASSLASGRGNEQFF
.,15,TRBJ1-2,.,TRBV28,TGTGCCAGCAGTTTCACTTCGGGATATCTATATGGCTACACCTTC,CASSFTSGYLYGYTF
TRBD1,14,TRBJ2-1,.,TRBV9,TGTGCCAGCAGCCCCGTGCAGGGGGAGAATGAGCAGTTCTTC,CASSPVQGENEQFF
TRBD2,14,TRBJ2-7,.,TRBV10-2,TGCGCCAGCATACTAGCGGGAGGGTCCTACGAGCAGTACTTC,CASILAGGSYEQYF
TRBD2,15,TRBJ2-5,.,TRBV4-1,TGCGCCAGCAGCCAAGATGGACTAGCTGGAGAGACCCAGTACTTC,CASSQDGLAGETQYF
.,15,TRBJ1-5,.,TRBV6-5,TGTGCCAGCACCCATAACCGGGTACCCAATCAGCCCCAGCATTTT,CASTHNRVPNQPQHF
.,14,TRBJ1-2,.,TRBV2,TGTGCCAGCAGTGCAGGGGAAGCTGGCTATGGCTACACCTTC,CASSAGEAGYGYTF
.,20,TRBJ1-1,few,TRBV6-1,TGTGCCAGCAGTGAAGGGGGGGGCCAAATCGAGCTAGGTTGGAACACTGAAGCTTTCTTT,CASSEGGGQIELGWNTEAFF
.,14,TRBJ1-1,.,TRBV5-6,TGTGCCAGCAGCTTTCAGGGTAGAAGCACTGAAGCTTTCTTT,CASSFQGRSTEAFF
.,16,TRBJ1-6,.,TRBV21-1,TGTGCCAGCAGCCGCCGGGACAGGGGCGTCTATTCACCCCTCCACTTT,CASSRRDRGVYSPLHF
TRBD2,17,TRBJ2-3,.,TRBV20-1,TGCAGTGCTAGTGGACTAGCGGGGAAGGGCGGGGTAGATACGCAGTATTTT,CSASGLAGKGGVDTQYF